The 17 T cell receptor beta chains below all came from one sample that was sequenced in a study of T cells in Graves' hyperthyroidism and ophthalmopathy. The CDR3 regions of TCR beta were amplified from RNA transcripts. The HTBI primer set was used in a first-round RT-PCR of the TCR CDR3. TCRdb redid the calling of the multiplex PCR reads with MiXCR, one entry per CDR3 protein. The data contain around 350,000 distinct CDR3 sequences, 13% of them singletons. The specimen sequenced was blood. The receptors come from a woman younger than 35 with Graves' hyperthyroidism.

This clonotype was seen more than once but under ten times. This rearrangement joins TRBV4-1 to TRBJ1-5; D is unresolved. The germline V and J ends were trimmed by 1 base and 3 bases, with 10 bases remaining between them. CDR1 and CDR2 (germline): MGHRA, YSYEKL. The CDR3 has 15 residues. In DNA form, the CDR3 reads TGCGCCAGCAGCCAAGTCTCGGACTCCAATCAGCCCCAGCATTTT. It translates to CASSQVSDSNQPQHF.

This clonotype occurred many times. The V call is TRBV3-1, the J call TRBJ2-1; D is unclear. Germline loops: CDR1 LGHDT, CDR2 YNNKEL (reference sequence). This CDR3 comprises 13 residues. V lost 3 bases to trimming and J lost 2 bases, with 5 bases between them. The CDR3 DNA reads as TGTGCCAGCAGCCACCGGGCCTACAATGAGCAGTTCTTC. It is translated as CASSHRAYNEQFF.

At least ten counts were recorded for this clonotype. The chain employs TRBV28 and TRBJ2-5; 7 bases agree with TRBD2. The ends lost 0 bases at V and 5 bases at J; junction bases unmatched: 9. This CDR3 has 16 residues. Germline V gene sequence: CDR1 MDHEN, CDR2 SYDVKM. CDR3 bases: TGTGCCAGCAGTTTATGGACAGCTAACGGGAGGGAGACCCAGTACTTC. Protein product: CASSLWTANGRETQYF.

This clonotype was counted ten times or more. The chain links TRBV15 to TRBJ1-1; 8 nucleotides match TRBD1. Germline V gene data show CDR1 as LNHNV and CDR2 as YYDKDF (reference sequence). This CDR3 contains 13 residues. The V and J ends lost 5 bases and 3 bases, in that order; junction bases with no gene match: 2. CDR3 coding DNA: TGTGCCACCAGCTCGACAGGGGACACTGAAGCTTTCTTT. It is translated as CATSSTGDTEAFF.

The CDR3 coding sequence is TGTGCCAGCAGCTTAGGGGGGGCACTTGGTGAAAAACTGTTTTTT. Its translation is CASSLGGALGEKLFF. The rearrangement uses TRBV7-9 and TRBJ1-4; possible D gene TRBD1, 6 bases. This CDR3 comprises 15 residues. V dropped 1 base and J dropped 7 bases, with 13 bases sitting between them. In germline, CDR1 is SEHNR, CDR2 FQNEAQ (reference sequence).

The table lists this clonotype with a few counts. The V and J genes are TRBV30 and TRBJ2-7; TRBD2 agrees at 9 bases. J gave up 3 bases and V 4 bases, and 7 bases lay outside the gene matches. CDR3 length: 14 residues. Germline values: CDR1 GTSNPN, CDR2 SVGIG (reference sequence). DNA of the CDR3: TGTGCCTGGAATTTGGGTAGCGGGAGCTACGAGCAGTACTTC. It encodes CAWNLGSGSYEQYF.

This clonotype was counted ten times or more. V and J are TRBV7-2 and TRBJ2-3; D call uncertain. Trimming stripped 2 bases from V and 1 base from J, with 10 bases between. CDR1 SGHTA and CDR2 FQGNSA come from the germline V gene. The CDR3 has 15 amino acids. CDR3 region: CASSLRVQRTDTQYF. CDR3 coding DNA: TGTGCCAGCAGCTTAAGGGTGCAGCGCACAGATACGCAGTATTTT.

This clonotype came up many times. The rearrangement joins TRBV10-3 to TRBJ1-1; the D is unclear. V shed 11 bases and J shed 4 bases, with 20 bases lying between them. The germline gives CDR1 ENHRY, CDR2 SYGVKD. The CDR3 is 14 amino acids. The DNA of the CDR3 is TGTGCCTCATGCGACAAGCTGGTGGGCACTGAAGCTTTCTTT. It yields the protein CASCDKLVGTEAFF.

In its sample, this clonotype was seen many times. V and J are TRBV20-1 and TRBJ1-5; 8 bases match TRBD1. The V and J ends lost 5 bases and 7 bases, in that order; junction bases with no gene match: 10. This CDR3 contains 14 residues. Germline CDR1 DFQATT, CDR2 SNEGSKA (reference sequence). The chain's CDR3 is CSAGAGGSRQPQHF. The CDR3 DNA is TGCAGTGCTGGGGCAGGGGGCAGCCGACAGCCCCAGCATTTT.

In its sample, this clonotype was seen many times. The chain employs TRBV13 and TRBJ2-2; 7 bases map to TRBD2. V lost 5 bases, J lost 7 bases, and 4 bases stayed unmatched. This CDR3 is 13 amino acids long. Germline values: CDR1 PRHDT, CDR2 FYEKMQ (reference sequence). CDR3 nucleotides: TGTGCCAGCAGCCCGCGGGAGTTCGGGGAGCTGTTTTTT. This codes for CASSPREFGELFF.

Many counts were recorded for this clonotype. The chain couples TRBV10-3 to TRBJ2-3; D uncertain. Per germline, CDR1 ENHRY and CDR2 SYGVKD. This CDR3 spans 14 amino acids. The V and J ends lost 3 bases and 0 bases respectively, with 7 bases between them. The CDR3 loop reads CAISEYASTDTQYF. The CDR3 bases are TGTGCCATCAGTGAATACGCAAGCACAGATACGCAGTATTTT.

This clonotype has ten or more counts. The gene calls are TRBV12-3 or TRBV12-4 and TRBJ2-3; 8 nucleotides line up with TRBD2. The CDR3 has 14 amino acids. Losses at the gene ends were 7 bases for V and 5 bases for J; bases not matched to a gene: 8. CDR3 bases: TGTGCCAGCACGGAGCGGGGGCCGGGAGATACGCAGTATTTT. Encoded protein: CASTERGPGDTQYF.

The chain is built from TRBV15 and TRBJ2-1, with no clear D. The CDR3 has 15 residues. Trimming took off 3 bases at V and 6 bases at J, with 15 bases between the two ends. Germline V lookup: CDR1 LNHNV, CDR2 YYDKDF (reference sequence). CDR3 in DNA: TGTGCCACCAGCAGCCCCCCCCCCTGGAGCAATGAGCAGTTCTTC. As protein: CATSSPPPWSNEQFF.

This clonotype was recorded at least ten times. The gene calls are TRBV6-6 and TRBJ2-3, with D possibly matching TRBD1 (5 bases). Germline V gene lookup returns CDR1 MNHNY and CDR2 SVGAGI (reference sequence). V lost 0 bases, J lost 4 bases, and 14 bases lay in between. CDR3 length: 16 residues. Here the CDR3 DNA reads TGTGCCAGCAGTTACTCGTACAGGTCAAGCGCAGATACGCAGTATTTT. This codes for CASSYSYRSSADTQYF.

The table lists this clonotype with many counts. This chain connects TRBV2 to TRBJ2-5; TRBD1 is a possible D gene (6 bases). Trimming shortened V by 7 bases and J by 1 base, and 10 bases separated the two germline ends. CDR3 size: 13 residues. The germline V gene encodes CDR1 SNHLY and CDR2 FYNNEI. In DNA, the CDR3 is TGTGCCAGCACCTTGGACAGCCAAGAGACCCAGTACTTC. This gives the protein CASTLDSQETQYF.

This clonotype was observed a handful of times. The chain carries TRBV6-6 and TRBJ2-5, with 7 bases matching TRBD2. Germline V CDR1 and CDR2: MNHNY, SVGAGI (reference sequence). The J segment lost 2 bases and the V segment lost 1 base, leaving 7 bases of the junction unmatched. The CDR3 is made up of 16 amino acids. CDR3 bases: TGTGCCAGCAGTTACTTGGGGGGGGGGAGTCAAGAGACCCAGTACTTC. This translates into CASSYLGGGSQETQYF.

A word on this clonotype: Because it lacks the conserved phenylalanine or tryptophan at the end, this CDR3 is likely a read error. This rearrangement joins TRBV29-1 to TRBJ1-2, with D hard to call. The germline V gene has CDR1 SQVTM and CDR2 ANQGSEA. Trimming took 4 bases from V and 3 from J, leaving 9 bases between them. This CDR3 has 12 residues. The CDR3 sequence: CSVGAGDYGYTL. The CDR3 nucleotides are TGCAGCGTTGGGGCTGGGGACTATGGCTACACCCTC.